This T cell receptor beta chain emerged from a study of T cells after yellow fever vaccination. Study-wide context: Preparation of fractions with low cell numbers was performed using SMART-Seq v4 Ultra Low Input.

One entry per CDR3 protein results from TCRdb running MiXCR on the 5' RACE reads. The sample consists of some 27,000 distinct CDR3 sequences, about 6% of them appearing once. Whole-study findings and limits: After the booster, about 95% of CD4 and just over 85% of CD8 primary-response clones were re-detected. Within FACS-sorted repertoires, abundant clonotypes contaminating from the bulk population could be present.

The CDR3 runs 15 residues. CDR1 is SGHTA, CDR2 FQGNSA, per germline. V dropped 3 bases and J dropped 4 bases, with 13 bases sitting between them. This clonotype was counted at least ten times. The chain couples TRBV7-2 to TRBJ1-5; tentatively, D is TRBD1 (6 bases). This TCR came from a man younger than 40 who received the YFV17D yellow fever vaccine. The sequencing used PBMCs, either bulk or a sorted T-cell subset (CD4+, CD8+, memory, or dextramer-sorted; not recorded which), collected on the day of the yellow fever booster vaccination. CDR3 protein: CASSLSTGGNQPQHF. In nucleotides, the CDR3 is TGTGCCAGCAGCTTGTCGACAGGAGGAAATCAGCCCCAGCATTTT.